This entry lists 15 T cell receptor beta chains sequenced from one sample in a study of blood T cell repertoires in COVID-19. Assay: immunoSEQ multiplex PCR; the TCRdb copy retains only in-frame clones and omits some. The profile shows hundreds of thousands of clones, more than 70% of them singletons. The sequenced sample was peripheral blood. The receptor source for this set is a woman between 45 and 60 years old with COVID-19, enrolled during active disease.

The chain couples TRBV7-3 to TRBJ2-3, with 13 bases fitting TRBD2. V gave up 4 bases and J gave up 5 bases; unmatched junction bases: 3. The CDR3 sequence is 15 residues long. Per germline, CDR1 SGHTA and CDR2 FQGTGA. In DNA, the CDR3 is TGTGCCAGCAGCTCCGGACTAGCGGGGGTAGATACGCAGTATTTT. Protein sequence: CASSSGLAGVDTQYF.

The rearrangement links TRBV28 to TRBJ2-7; D may be TRBD2 (5 bases). Looked up from germline, CDR1 is MDHEN and CDR2 is SYDVKM. The CDR3 covers 16 residues. V lost 5 bases to trimming and J lost 2 bases, with 19 bases between them. The DNA of the CDR3 is TGTGCCAGCAGTCCCCCGACGGGATTAACCACCTACGAGCAGTACTTC. Translation gives CASSPPTGLTTYEQYF.

The chain combines TRBV3-1 (or the pseudogene TRBV3-2) with TRBJ2-6, with D hard to call. The germline V gene has CDR1 LGHDT and CDR2 YNNKEL (reference sequence). V dropped 4 bases and J dropped 2 bases, with 6 bases sitting between them. The CDR3 covers 14 residues. In DNA form, the CDR3 reads TGTGCCAGCAGCCTAAATCCTGGGGCCAACGTCCTGACTTTC. This encodes CASSLNPGANVLTF.

The CDR3 spells CASSSPQNYEQYF. The CDR3 DNA is TGTGCCAGCAGCTCCCCCCAAAACTACGAGCAGTACTTC. V is TRBV5-4 and J is TRBJ2-7; no clear D. The CDR3 is made up of 13 amino acids. Germline CDR1 reads SGHNT; CDR2 reads YYREEE (reference sequence). The germline V and J ends were trimmed by 3 bases and 3 bases, with 10 bases remaining between them.

The chain employs TRBV5-1 and TRBJ1-2; a possible D gene is TRBD1 (5 bases). Germline CDR1 reads SGHRS; CDR2 reads YFSETQ. Between the trimmed V and J ends, which lost 7 bases and 6 bases, there was a span of 25 bases. This CDR3 spans 16 amino acids. The CDR3 DNA is TGCGCCAGCGATGAAACCGCAGGGTCTCAGGGTCATGGCTACACCTTC. This gives the protein CASDETAGSQGHGYTF.

This clone came up a few times. The rearrangement joins TRBV29-1 to TRBJ1-3; 9 bases are a match to TRBD1. The V and J ends lost 6 bases and 8 bases, in that order; junction bases with no gene match: 11. Germline values: CDR1 SQVTM, CDR2 ANQGSEA. The CDR3 sequence is 14 residues long. CDR3 residues: CSVREQGASDTIYF. The CDR3 region has the DNA TGCAGCGTCCGAGAACAGGGGGCATCGGACACCATATATTTT.

The V gene is TRBV2, the J gene TRBJ1-5; TRBD1 agrees at 9 bases. V lost 5 bases and J lost 2; bases outside the gene matches: 4. Germline V gene lookup returns CDR1 SNHLY and CDR2 FYNNEI. This CDR3 spans 15 amino acids. The CDR3 DNA reads as TGTGCCAGCAGTTACAGGGGGCGAGGCAATCAGCCCCAGCATTTT. Its translation: CASSYRGRGNQPQHF.

The chain combines TRBV5-1 with TRBJ2-7; perhaps TRBD2 as D (6 bases). Per germline, CDR1 SGHRS and CDR2 YFSETQ. V lost 4 bases and J lost 2, with 13 bases in between. This CDR3 comprises 14 residues. The CDR3 DNA follows: TGCGCCAGCAGCCTAGGGACTGCCGCCTACGAGCAGTACTTC. The encoded protein is CASSLGTAAYEQYF.

This rearrangement joins TRBV10-2 to TRBJ2-7, with D possibly being TRBD1 (6 bases). CDR1 and CDR2 (germline): WSHSY, SAAADI. The CDR3 runs to 11 residues. Trimming took 5 bases from V and 6 from J, leaving 8 bases between them. CDR3 amino acids: CASSMGAEQYF. The CDR3 DNA is TGCGCCAGCAGTATGGGGGCCGAGCAGTACTTC.

The chain carries TRBV30 and TRBJ1-4, with D perhaps matching TRBD1 (6 bases). Trimming left V 2 bases short and J 2 bases short, with 12 bases between. The germline V gene encodes CDR1 GTSNPN and CDR2 SVGIG (reference sequence). The CDR3 has 15 amino acids. The CDR3 loop is CAWSPQGLTNEKLFF. The CDR3 DNA reads as TGTGCCTGGAGTCCACAGGGTTTGACTAATGAAAAACTGTTTTTT.

The table lists this clone with a count of one. This chain joins TRBV3-1 (or the pseudogene TRBV3-2) and TRBJ2-1; D might be TRBD2 (5 bases). V lost 4 bases, J lost 5 bases, and 15 bases lay in between. The CDR3 length is 15 residues. CDR1 is LGHDT, CDR2 YNNKEL, per germline (reference sequence). The DNA for the CDR3 is TGTGCCAGCAGCCCCCGAGGGCTGGGAAACAATGAGCAGTTCTTC. Translation: CASSPRGLGNNEQFF.

This clone was counted between two and nine times. V is TRBV7-2 and J is TRBJ2-1; TRBD2 is a possible D gene (5 bases). Trimming shortened V by 1 base and J by 0 bases, and 7 bases separated the two germline ends. The V gene's germline CDR1 is SGHTA and CDR2 FQGNSA. CDR3 size: 15 residues. For the CDR3, the DNA is TGTGCCAGCAGCTTAGGAGCGGCCTCCTACAATGAGCAGTTCTTC. It translates to CASSLGAASYNEQFF.

The chain employs TRBV5-1 and TRBJ1-1; TRBD1 might be the D (5 bases). The V end lost 0 bases, the J end lost 2 bases, and 14 bases lay between the germline ends. CDR3 length equals 16 residues. Germline assignment: CDR1 SGHRS and CDR2 YFSETQ. The CDR3 nucleotides read TGCGCCAGCAGCTTGGTGGGACTTCAGGGAAACACTGAAGCTTTCTTT. Its protein product is CASSLVGLQGNTEAFF.

This clone was counted between two and nine times. The gene calls are TRBV7-8 and TRBJ2-3, with 11 bases identical to TRBD2. Germline V gives CDR1 SGHVS, CDR2 FQNEAQ. This CDR3 comprises 18 residues. V lost 5 bases to trimming and J lost 10 bases; unmatched junction nucleotides: 20. The CDR3 region is CASSPILAGGAGGRAQYF. CDR3 DNA sequence: TGTGCCAGCAGCCCAATTCTAGCGGGGGGTGCCGGCGGGAGGGCGCAGTATTTT.

The chain recombines TRBV2 with TRBJ1-2; D might be TRBD1 (5 bases). CDR1 and CDR2 from the germline V gene are SNHLY and FYNNEI. V dropped 0 bases and J dropped 11 bases, with 13 bases sitting between them. The CDR3 spans 13 residues. CDR3 amino acids: CASSEAATVVYTF. The CDR3, as DNA: TGTGCCAGCAGTGAAGCAGCGACAGTGGTTTACACCTTC.